This entry lists 28 T cell receptor beta chains sequenced from one sample in a study of cytomegalovirus exposure and HLA in healthy donors. The repertoire was sequenced with immunoSEQ multiplex PCR; TCRdb's copy has only in-frame clones and lacks some. Of 200,000 or so clones in the sample, 75% to 90% were seen once. Sequencing input: PBMCs. The source is a young man in good health and CMV-seropositive.

The chain carries TRBV6-1 and TRBJ1-1, with D possibly matching TRBD1 (5 bases). The CDR3 runs 14 residues. CDR1 and CDR2 from the germline V gene are MNHNS and SASEGT. V lost 7 bases and J lost 4, with 16 bases in between. For the CDR3, the DNA is TGTGCCAGCATCCCCAGTGGGGGGGTCACTGAAGCTTTCTTT. This encodes CASIPSGGVTEAFF.

This rearrangement joins TRBV7-3 to TRBJ2-5; 11 nucleotides agree with TRBD2. Germline CDR1 SGHTA, CDR2 FQGTGA. V lost 5 bases to trimming and J lost 3 bases; unmatched junction nucleotides: 5. This CDR3 has 15 amino acids. CDR3 sequence (DNA): TGTGCCAGCAGCCCTAGCGGGAGGTCCAAAGAGACCCAGTACTTC. Its translation is CASSPSGRSKETQYF.

The chain recombines TRBV6-4 with TRBJ2-3, with 10 bases fitting TRBD2. Germline CDR1 reads MRHNA; CDR2 reads SNTAGT. The V gene end was trimmed by 3 bases and the J gene end by 4 bases; junction bases not matched to a gene: 7. There are 16 residues in the CDR3. CDR3 bases: TGTGCCAGCAGTGAAGAACTAGCGGGAAGTCCAGATACGCAGTATTTT. Translation gives CASSEELAGSPDTQYF.

This chain links TRBV5-6 with TRBJ1-1; perhaps TRBD1 as D (6 bases). Germline V lookup: CDR1 SGHDT, CDR2 YYEEEE. This CDR3 spans 14 amino acids. The V end was cut by 1 base, the J end by 8 bases, with 15 bases between. The CDR3 DNA reads as TGTGCCAGCAGCTTGTGGGGGGGCTCCCCCGAAGCTTTCTTT. Translating it yields CASSLWGGSPEAFF.

The chain is built from TRBV4-2 and TRBJ2-3, with D tentatively TRBD1 (5 bases). V shed 0 bases and J shed 3 bases, with 16 bases lying between them. CDR1 and CDR2 from the germline V gene are LGHNA and YNFKEQ. The CDR3 sequence is 17 residues long. Here the CDR3 reads CASSQERGGVETDTQYF. CDR3 DNA: TGTGCCAGCAGCCAAGAAAGGGGTGGAGTAGAAACAGATACGCAGTATTTT.

The V call is TRBV7-3, the J call TRBJ2-1; TRBD2 is a possible D gene (5 bases). Germline assignment: CDR1 SGHTA and CDR2 FQGTGA. The germline V and J ends were trimmed by 4 bases and 8 bases, with 21 bases remaining between them. The CDR3 covers 16 residues. The CDR3 spells CASSSELDGVADEQFF. The CDR3 coding sequence is TGTGCCAGCAGCTCCGAACTAGATGGTGTCGCAGATGAGCAGTTCTTC.

V usage is TRBV30 and J usage is TRBJ2-7; perhaps TRBD2 as D (5 bases). CDR1 GTSNPN and CDR2 SVGIG come from the germline V gene (reference sequence). This CDR3 has 13 amino acids. Trimming left V 3 bases short and J 6 bases short, with 15 bases between. CDR3 DNA sequence: TGTGCCTGGAGACTTAAGCGGACCGGCGAGCAGTACTTC. Its translation: CAWRLKRTGEQYF.

This clone has a single count. The rearrangement links TRBV6-1 to TRBJ2-5, with TRBD2 matching 9 bases. The length of the CDR3 is 16 residues. The germline V gene has CDR1 MNHNS and CDR2 SASEGT. With 0 bases clipped from V and 2 bases from J, the junction kept 4 bases outside the gene matches. The CDR3 DNA sequence: TGTGCCAGCAGTGAAGCTAGCGGGAGTGGGCAAGAGACCCAGTACTTC. Translation gives CASSEASGSGQETQYF.

V gene TRBV19 combines with J gene TRBJ1-1, with TRBD1 matching 10 bases. The CDR3 is 14 amino acids. Germline V CDR1 and CDR2: LNHDA, SQIVND (reference sequence). V trimming: 10 bases; J trimming: 6 bases; junction bases outside the gene matches: 11. In nucleotides, the CDR3 is TGTGCCACCGACCCGACAGGGGGCAAAGCTGAAGCTTTCTTT. Amino acid sequence: CATDPTGGKAEAFF. Full variable domain (remainder filled in from reference TRBV19 and TRBJ1-1): DGGITQSPKYLFRKEGQNVTLSCEQNLNHDAMYWYRQDPGQGLRLIYYSQIVNDFQKGDIAEGYSVSREKKESFPLTVTSAQKNPTAFYLCATDPTGGKAEAFFGQGTRLTVV.

The chain links TRBV30 to TRBJ2-3, with D possibly matching TRBD2 (6 bases). The V end was cut by 8 bases, the J end by 2 bases, with 11 bases between. This CDR3 is built from 12 residues. CDR1 is GTSNPN, CDR2 SVGIG, per germline (reference sequence). This CDR3 reads CARDWDTDTQYF. The CDR3 DNA reads TGTGCCCGGGACTGGGACACAGATACGCAGTATTTT.

In regard to this clone: This specimen includes other DNA sequences encoding the same CDR3. The chain is built from TRBV5-1 and TRBJ2-7, with 7 nucleotides matching TRBD1. After removal of 0 bases from V and 2 bases from J, the junction contained 2 bases not matched to a gene. Germline assignment: CDR1 SGHRS and CDR2 YFSETQ. The CDR3 is 14 amino acids. In DNA, the CDR3 is TGCGCCAGCAGCTTGGGGCAGGGGGCCTACGAGCAGTACTTC. It specifies CASSLGQGAYEQYF. Based on the CDR3 plus reference TRBV5-1 and TRBJ2-7, the full variable domain is KAGVTQTPRYLIKTRGQQVTLSCSPISGHRSVSWYQQTPGQGLQFLFEYFSETQRNKGNFPGRFSGRQFSNSRSEMNVSTLELGDSALYLCASSLGQGAYEQYFGPGTRLTVT.

The V call is TRBV28, the J call TRBJ2-5; 7 bases are shared with TRBD1. Trimming removed 3 bases from V and 1 base from J; junction bases left unmatched: 5. CDR3 length: 15 amino acids. Germline values: CDR1 MDHEN, CDR2 SYDVKM. CDR3 region: CASSFKGAFQETQYF. CDR3 sequence (DNA): TGTGCCAGCAGTTTCAAGGGGGCCTTCCAAGAGACCCAGTACTTC.

The chain combines TRBV9 with TRBJ1-1; TRBD1 is a possible D gene (5 bases). The CDR3 runs 14 residues. Trimming shortened V by 4 bases and J by 2 bases, and 12 bases separated the two germline ends. Germline loops: CDR1 SGDLS, CDR2 YYNGEE. The CDR3 sequence is CASSPGDFNTEAFF. The CDR3, as DNA: TGTGCCAGCAGCCCCGGGGACTTCAACACTGAAGCTTTCTTT.

The genes are TRBV4-2 and TRBJ2-7; D is ambiguous. The V gene lost 4 bases and the J gene lost 3 bases, with 10 bases spanning the gap. The V gene's germline CDR1 is LGHNA and CDR2 YNFKEQ. CDR3 length equals 13 residues. CDR3 residues: CASSPQPGYEQYF. CDR3 coding DNA: TGTGCCAGCAGCCCCCAACCCGGCTACGAGCAGTACTTC.

The chain employs TRBV5-6 and TRBJ2-7; D might be TRBD2 (6 bases). The CDR3 contains 14 residues. The germline CDR1 and CDR2 sequences are SGHDT and YYEEEE. Trimming removed 4 bases at V and 2 bases at J, with 13 bases between. The CDR3 bases are TGTGCCAGCAGCGAGGGGACTTATACCTACGAGCAGTACTTC. Translation: CASSEGTYTYEQYF. Complete variable domain (other parts from reference TRBV5-6 and TRBJ2-7): DAGVTQSPTHLIKTRGQQVTLRCSPKSGHDTVSWYQQALGQGPQFIFQYYEEEERQRGNFPDRFSGHQFPNYSSELNVNALLLGDSALYLCASSEGTYTYEQYFGPGTRLTVT.

The rearrangement links TRBV27 to TRBJ2-7, with TRBD2 matching over 8 bases. Trimming took 6 bases from V and 4 from J; bases not matched to a gene: 5. The CDR3 consists of 13 residues. Germline lookup yields CDR1 MNHEY and CDR2 SMNVEV (reference sequence). For the CDR3, the DNA is TGTGCCAGCAGACCCAGCGGGAGTTACGAGCAGTACTTC. It encodes CASRPSGSYEQYF.

V usage is TRBV7-8 and J usage is TRBJ2-7; D gene ambiguous. V was clipped by 5 bases and J by 3 bases, with 17 bases between them. The germline gives CDR1 SGHVS, CDR2 FQNEAQ. The CDR3 loop spans 15 amino acids. The chain's CDR3 is CASSQLSSLIYEQYF. CDR3 sequence (DNA): TGTGCCAGCAGCCAACTATCTTCCCTAATCTACGAGCAGTACTTC.

This chain connects TRBV13 to TRBJ2-5; D may be TRBD2 (6 bases). The CDR3 has 15 residues. V lost 5 bases to trimming and J lost 5 bases, with 18 bases between them. CDR1 and CDR2 from the germline V gene are PRHDT and FYEKMQ (reference sequence). The CDR3 DNA reads TGTGCCAGCAGCCGGGGGATGGGGCGGGGTGAGACCCAGTACTTC. Translating it yields CASSRGMGRGETQYF. Full variable domain (remainder filled in from reference TRBV13 and TRBJ2-5): AAGVIQSPRHLIKEKRETATLKCYPIPRHDTVYWYQQGPGQDPQFLISFYEKMQSDKGSIPDRFSAQQFSDYHSELNMSSLELGDSALYFCASSRGMGRGETQYFGPGTRLLVL.

V usage is TRBV15 and J usage is TRBJ1-4; D remains unclear. The germline CDR1 and CDR2 sequences are LNHNV and YYDKDF (reference sequence). The V end lost 5 bases, the J end lost 8 bases, and 18 bases lay between the germline ends. The CDR3 is 15 amino acids. The CDR3 nucleotides are TGTGCCACCAGCCCCTTGATGGGAGGTCAGGAAAAACTGTTTTTT. Translation: CATSPLMGGQEKLFF.

The rearrangement links TRBV6-5 to TRBJ2-2; D gene uncertain. Trimming removed 6 bases at V and 6 bases at J, with 14 bases between. CDR3 length: 14 amino acids. Germline CDR1 is MNHEY and CDR2 is SVGAGI. In DNA, the CDR3 is TGTGCCAGCAGGGGCCCTCACCCCTCCGGGGAGCTGTTTTTT. Residues: CASRGPHPSGELFF.

The chain recombines TRBV5-4 with TRBJ2-5, with TRBD2 matching over 7 bases. Losses at the gene ends were 10 bases for V and 3 bases for J; bases not matched to a gene: 12. Germline lookup yields CDR1 SGHNT and CDR2 YYREEE (reference sequence). The CDR3 is made up of 14 amino acids. CDR3 region: CAAFRGSRKETQYF. CDR3 coding DNA: TGTGCCGCCTTTCGCGGGAGTCGGAAAGAGACCCAGTACTTC.

V and J are TRBV10-2 and TRBJ2-7, with 11 nucleotides matching TRBD2. The germline V gene has CDR1 WSHSY and CDR2 SAAADI. The CDR3 contains 15 residues. V gave up 3 bases and J gave up 4 bases; unmatched junction bases: 5. CDR3 amino acids: CASSDSLAGGYEQYF. The DNA for the CDR3 is TGCGCCAGCAGTGATTCCCTAGCGGGAGGATACGAGCAGTACTTC.

This chain uses TRBV27 with TRBJ1-1; 7 bases are shared with TRBD1. This CDR3 contains 14 residues. Trimming at V came to 0 bases and at J to 6 bases, leaving 4 bases not matched to a gene. The germline V gene encodes CDR1 MNHEY and CDR2 SMNVEV (reference sequence). The CDR3 loop reads CASSLSGRGSEAFF. CDR3 coding DNA: TGTGCCAGCAGTTTATCCGGCAGGGGGTCTGAAGCTTTCTTT.

The chain uses TRBV5-6 and TRBJ2-5; D not resolved. V dropped 3 bases and J dropped 5 bases, with 11 bases sitting between them. The CDR3 length is 13 residues. The germline V gene has CDR1 SGHDT and CDR2 YYEEEE. CDR3 residues: CASSSAAAETQYF. The CDR3 DNA sequence: TGTGCCAGCAGCTCCGCCGCGGCCGAGACCCAGTACTTC.

V usage is TRBV6-5 and J usage is TRBJ2-7; D unresolved. Trimming removed 0 bases from V and 0 bases from J, with 9 bases in between. Germline values: CDR1 MNHEY, CDR2 SVGAGI. This CDR3 comprises 15 residues. The CDR3 loop reads CASSYSSTSSYEQYF. DNA of the CDR3: TGTGCCAGCAGTTACTCGAGTACGAGCTCCTACGAGCAGTACTTC.

Here the CDR3 reads CASSPGIAGNTDTQYF. The CDR3 nucleotides read TGTGCCAGCAGCCCTGGGATAGCGGGGAACACAGATACGCAGTATTTT. The gene calls are TRBV7-6 and TRBJ2-3; 8 bases are a match to TRBD2. CDR1 is SGHVS, CDR2 FNYEAQ, per germline. The CDR3 extends over 16 amino acids. The trim removed 5 bases at V and 2 bases at J, leaving 9 bases unmatched.

The chain couples TRBV5-1 to TRBJ1-1; 7 bases are a match to TRBD1. CDR3 length: 16 residues. The J segment lost 1 base and the V segment lost 0 bases, leaving 6 bases of the junction unmatched. Germline-derived CDR1 and CDR2 are SGHRS and YFSETQ. The CDR3 DNA reads as TGCGCCAGCAGCTTGGGGGCCAGACAGGGGAACACTGAAGCTTTCTTT. Amino acid sequence: CASSLGARQGNTEAFF.

The V call is TRBV14, the J call TRBJ1-1; D possibly corresponds to TRBD1 (6 bases). The germline V and J ends were trimmed by 1 base and 2 bases, with 8 bases remaining between them. This CDR3 has 14 amino acids. Germline V CDR1 and CDR2: SGHDN, FVKESK. This CDR3 reads CASSQGRGNTEAFF. CDR3 nucleotide sequence: TGTGCCAGCAGCCAAGGCAGGGGTAACACTGAAGCTTTCTTT.